This TCR beta chain was recorded in a study of cytomegalovirus exposure and HLA in healthy donors. Germline V gives CDR1 MDHEN, CDR2 SYDVKM. This CDR3 spans 14 amino acids. With V trimmed by 5 bases and J by 5 bases, 5 bases remained unmatched. Assay: immunoSEQ multiplex PCR; the TCRdb copy retains only in-frame clones and omits some. This table holds 50,000 or so clones, roughly 87% found once. The chain combines TRBV28 with TRBJ2-3; 9 bases match TRBD1. This clonotype was obtained from a woman under 30 in good health and CMV-seropositive. Sequences were obtained from PBMCs. CDR3 loop: CASSTGQGRDTQYF. CDR3 DNA: TGTGCCAGCAGTACGGGACAGGGTAGAGATACGCAGTATTTT.